This paragraph reports one TCR beta chain. Its antigen remains unknown. These data come from a study of pediatric ulcerative colitis. Whole-study results and caveats: Blood-rectal clonal overlap within each person was significantly higher in ulcerative colitis patients than controls.

The germline V and J ends were trimmed by 8 bases and 4 bases, with 9 bases remaining between them. CDR1 ENHRY and CDR2 SYGVKD come from the germline V gene. The CDR3 length is 12 residues. Profiling relied on immunoSEQ multiplex PCR, and the TCRdb table lists in-frame clones only, not all of them. The sample includes about 5,800 clones, roughly 91% of them seen just once. The rearrangement uses TRBV10-3 and TRBJ1-5; no clear D gene. The source material was blood. The receptor was derived from a girl between 5 and 17 years old who was a control in a study of pediatric ulcerative colitis. The CDR3 reads CAIGNNNQPQHF. The CDR3 nucleotides are TGTGCCATCGGTAACAATAATCAGCCCCAGCATTTT.